This T cell receptor beta chain stems from a study of T cells expressing NK-cell markers. Turning to the study itself: HCMV seropositivity marked seven of the eight sequenced donors; one was seronegative.

Regarding this clonotype: The target antigen is unknown.

Germline-derived CDR1 and CDR2 are MNHNS and SASEGT. This CDR3 has 14 residues. The TCR beta cDNA came from 5'RACE template switching with UMIs. For each CDR3 protein, TCRdb gives one entry from its re-call of the 5' RACE reads, without DNA. The listing records a few hundred thousand distinct CDR3 sequences. General observations from the study: The CD3+CD56-NKG2C+ fraction of a handful of donors was also led by these clonotypes.

This sequence was found in a man aged 18-75 years in good health. Sequencing was performed on blood T cells: a sorted CD56 or NKG2C T cell subset, CD4+ or CD8+ T cells, or bulk PBMC T cells (not recorded which). V and J are TRBV6-1 and TRBJ2-5; TCRdb returns TRBD1, unconfirmable since there is no DNA. The CDR3 here is CASSRGQGTETQYF.